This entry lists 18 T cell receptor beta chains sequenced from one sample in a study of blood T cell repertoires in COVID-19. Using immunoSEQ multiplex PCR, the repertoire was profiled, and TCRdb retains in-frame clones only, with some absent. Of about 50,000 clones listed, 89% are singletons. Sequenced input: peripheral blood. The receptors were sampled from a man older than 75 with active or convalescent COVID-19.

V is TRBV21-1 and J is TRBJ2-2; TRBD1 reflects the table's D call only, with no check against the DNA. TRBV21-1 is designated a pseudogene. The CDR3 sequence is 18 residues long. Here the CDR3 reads CASSKELTGQGDTGELFF. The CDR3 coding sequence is TGTGCCAGCAGCAAAGAGCTTACGGGACAGGGTGACACCGGGGAGCTGTTTTTT.

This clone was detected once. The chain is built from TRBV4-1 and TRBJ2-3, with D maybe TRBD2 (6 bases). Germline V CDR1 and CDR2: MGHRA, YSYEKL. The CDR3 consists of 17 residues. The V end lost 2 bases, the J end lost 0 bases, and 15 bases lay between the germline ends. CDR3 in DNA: TGCGCCAGCAGCCAAAACGTAGCGGACCCTAGCACAGATACGCAGTATTTT. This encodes CASSQNVADPSTDTQYF.

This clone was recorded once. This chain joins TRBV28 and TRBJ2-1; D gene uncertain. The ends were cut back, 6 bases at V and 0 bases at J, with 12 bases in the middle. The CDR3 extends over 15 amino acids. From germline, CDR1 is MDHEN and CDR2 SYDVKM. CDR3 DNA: TGTGCCAGCAGCCCTGTCCCGAGCTCCTACAATGAGCAGTTCTTC. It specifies CASSPVPSSYNEQFF.

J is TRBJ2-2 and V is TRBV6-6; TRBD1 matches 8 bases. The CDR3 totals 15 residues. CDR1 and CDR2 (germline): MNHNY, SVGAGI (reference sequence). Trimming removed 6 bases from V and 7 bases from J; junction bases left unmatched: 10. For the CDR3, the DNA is TGTGCCAGCAGAAAAGGACAGGGTGGTGGCGGGGAGCTGTTTTTT. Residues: CASRKGQGGGGELFF.

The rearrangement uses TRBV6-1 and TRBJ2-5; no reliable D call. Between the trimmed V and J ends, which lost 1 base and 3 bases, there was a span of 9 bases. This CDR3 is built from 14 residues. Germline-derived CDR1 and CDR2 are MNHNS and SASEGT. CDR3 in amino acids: CASSEGAGEETQYF. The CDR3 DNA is TGTGCCAGCAGTGAAGGGGCCGGTGAAGAGACCCAGTACTTC.

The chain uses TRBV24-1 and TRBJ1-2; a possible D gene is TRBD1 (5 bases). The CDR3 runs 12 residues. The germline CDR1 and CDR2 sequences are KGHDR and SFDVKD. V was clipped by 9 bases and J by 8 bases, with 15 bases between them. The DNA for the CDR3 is TGTGCCACCGGGGGGGAAAGAGGAGGCTACACCTTC. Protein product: CATGGERGGYTF.

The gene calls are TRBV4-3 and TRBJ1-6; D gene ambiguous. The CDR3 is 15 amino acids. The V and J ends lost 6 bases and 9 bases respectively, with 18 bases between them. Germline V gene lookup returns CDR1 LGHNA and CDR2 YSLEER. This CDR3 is CASSPSEVGVSPLHF. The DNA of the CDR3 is TGCGCCAGCAGTCCTTCGGAGGTTGGGGTTTCACCCCTCCACTTT.

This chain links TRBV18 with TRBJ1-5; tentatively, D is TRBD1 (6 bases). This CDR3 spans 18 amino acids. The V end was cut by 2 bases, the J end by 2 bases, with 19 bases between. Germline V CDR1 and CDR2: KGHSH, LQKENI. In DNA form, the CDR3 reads TGTGCCAGCTCACCAGGGGGCAGGGGCCCTGGGGGCAATCAGCCCCAGCATTTT. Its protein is CASSPGGRGPGGNQPQHF.

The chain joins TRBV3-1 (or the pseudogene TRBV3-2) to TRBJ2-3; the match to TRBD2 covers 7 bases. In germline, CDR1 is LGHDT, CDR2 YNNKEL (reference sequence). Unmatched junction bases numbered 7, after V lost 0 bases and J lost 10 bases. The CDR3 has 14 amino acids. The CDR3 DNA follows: TGTGCCAGCAGCCAAGAGGCTGGGGGAGGGTCGCAGTATTTT. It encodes CASSQEAGGGSQYF.

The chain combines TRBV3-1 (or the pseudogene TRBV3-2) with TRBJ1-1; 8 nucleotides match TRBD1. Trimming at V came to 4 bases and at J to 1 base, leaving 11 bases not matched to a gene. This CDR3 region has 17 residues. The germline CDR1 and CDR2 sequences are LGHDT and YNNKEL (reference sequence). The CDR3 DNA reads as TGTGCCAGCAGCCGCAAACCCCAAGACAGGGGGAACACTGAAGCTTTCTTT. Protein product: CASSRKPQDRGNTEAFF.

CDR3 bases: TGCGCCAGCAGCAAGGGGACAGGGGGGTCCAATGAGCAGTTCTTC. It translates to CASSKGTGGSNEQFF. This chain joins TRBV5-1 and TRBJ2-1; TRBD1 matches 11 bases. This CDR3 is built from 15 residues. The J segment lost 6 bases and the V segment lost 4 bases, leaving 6 bases of the junction unmatched. Germline CDR1 reads SGHRS; CDR2 reads YFSETQ.

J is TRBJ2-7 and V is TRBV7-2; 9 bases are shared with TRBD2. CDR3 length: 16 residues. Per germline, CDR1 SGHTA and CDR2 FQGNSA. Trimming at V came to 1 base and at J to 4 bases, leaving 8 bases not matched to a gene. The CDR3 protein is CASSLGHAGGRYEQYF. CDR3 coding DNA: TGTGCCAGCAGCTTAGGCCATGCGGGGGGGAGGTACGAGCAGTACTTC. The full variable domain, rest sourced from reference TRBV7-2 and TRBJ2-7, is GAGVSQSPSNKVTEKGKDVELRCDPISGHTALYWYRQSLGQGLEFLIYFQGNSAPDKSGLPSDRFSAERTGGSVSTLTIQRTQQEDSAVYLCASSLGHAGGRYEQYFGPGTRLTVT.

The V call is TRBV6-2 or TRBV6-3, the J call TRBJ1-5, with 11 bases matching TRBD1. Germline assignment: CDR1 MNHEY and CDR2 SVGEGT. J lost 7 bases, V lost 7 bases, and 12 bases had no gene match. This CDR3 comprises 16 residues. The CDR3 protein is CASTPQGQGERQPQHF. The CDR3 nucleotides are TGTGCCAGCACCCCACAGGGACAGGGGGAACGCCAGCCCCAGCATTTT.

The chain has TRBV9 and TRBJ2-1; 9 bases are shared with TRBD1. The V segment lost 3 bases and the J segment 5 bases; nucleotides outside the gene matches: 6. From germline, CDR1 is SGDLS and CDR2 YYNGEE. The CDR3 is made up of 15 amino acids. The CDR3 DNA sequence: TGTGCCAGCAGCGCGGGGGGACAGGGACACAATGAGCAGTTCTTC. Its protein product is CASSAGGQGHNEQFF.

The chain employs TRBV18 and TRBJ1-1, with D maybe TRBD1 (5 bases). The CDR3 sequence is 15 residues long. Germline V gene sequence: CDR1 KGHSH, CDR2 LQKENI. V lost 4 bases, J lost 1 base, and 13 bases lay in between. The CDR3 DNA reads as TGTGCCAGCTCACGGTTCCGGGGGGAGAACACTGAAGCTTTCTTT. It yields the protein CASSRFRGENTEAFF.

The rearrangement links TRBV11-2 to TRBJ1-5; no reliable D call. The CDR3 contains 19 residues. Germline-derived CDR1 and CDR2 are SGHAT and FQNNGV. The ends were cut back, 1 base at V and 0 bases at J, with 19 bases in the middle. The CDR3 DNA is TGTGCCAGCAGCTTAGGGAGAGGCAATAGAGGCGATAGCAATCAGCCCCAGCATTTT. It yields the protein CASSLGRGNRGDSNQPQHF.

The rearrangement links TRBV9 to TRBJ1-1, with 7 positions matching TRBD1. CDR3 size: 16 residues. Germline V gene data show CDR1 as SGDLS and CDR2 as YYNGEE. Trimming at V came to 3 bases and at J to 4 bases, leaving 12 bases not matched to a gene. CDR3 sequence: CASSGGPGQIGTEAFF. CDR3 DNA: TGTGCCAGCAGCGGCGGACCGGGACAGATAGGCACTGAAGCTTTCTTT.

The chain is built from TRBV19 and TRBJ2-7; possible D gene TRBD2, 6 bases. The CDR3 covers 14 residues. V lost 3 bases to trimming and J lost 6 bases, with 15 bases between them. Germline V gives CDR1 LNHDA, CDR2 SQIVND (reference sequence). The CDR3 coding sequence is TGTGCCAGTAGTATCAACCGGGGAGGATCCGAGCAGTACTTC. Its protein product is CASSINRGGSEQYF.